The rows below give T cell receptor beta chains drawn from one sample of a study of blood T cells in healthy people across ages. Using its own MiXCR run on the 5' RACE reads, TCRdb lists one record per CDR3 protein. The top ten hold around 15% of the sample, which has 800,000 to 1,000,000 distinct CDR3 sequences, 48% seen once. The source material was blood. The receptors originated from a man aged 30 to 45 in good health. The CDR3 runs from the conserved cysteine through the conserved F or W. A D gene is named only where the DNA matches it firmly. The size field is filled for only some rows; it gives once, few, many or a size class.

d_call | clone_size | j_call | v_call | cdr3_nt | cdr3_aa
TRBD2 | once | TRBJ2-3 | TRBV20-1 | TGCAGTGCTAGAGCCTCCCTAGCGGGCACAGATACGCAGTATTTT | CSARASLAGTDTQYF
- | few | TRBJ1-1 | TRBV4-2 | TGTGCCAGCAGCCAAGATACGGCAGGAGGTTGGAGCACTGAAGCTTTCTTT | CASSQDTAGGWSTEAFF
- | - | TRBJ1-2 | TRBV20-1 | TGCAGTGCTAGAGATGGCGCAGACTATGGCTACACCTTC | CSARDGADYGYTF
- | few | TRBJ2-5 | TRBV7-9 | TGTGCCAGCAGCAAAACTAGCTTACAAGAGACCCAGTACTTC | CASSKTSLQETQYF
- | - | TRBJ1-1 | TRBV5-6 | TGTGCCAGCAGCTTCCCCGACTCTAACACTGAAGCTTTCTTT | CASSFPDSNTEAFF
TRBD2 | few | TRBJ2-1 | TRBV12-3/TRBV12-4 | TGTGCCAGCAGTAAGGGACTAGGGATCAATGAGCAGTTCTTC | CASSKGLGINEQFF
- | - | TRBJ2-5 | TRBV27 | TGTGCCAGCAGTTTATCGTGGGACGGAGCCTACGAGCGGTACTTC | CASSLSWDGAYERYF
- | - | TRBJ1-2 | TRBV12-3/TRBV12-4 | TGTGCCAGCAGTGTTCAGGGCGGAAGCTATGGCTACACCTTC | CASSVQGGSYGYTF
TRBD2 | few | TRBJ2-3 | TRBV30 | TGTGCCTGGAGTGTAGGCGGGGGGATCGATACGCAGTATTTT | CAWSVGGGIDTQYF
TRBD1 | - | TRBJ2-3 | TRBV28 | TGTGCCAGCAAGGGGGCTAGCCCCCCAGATACGCAGTATTTT | CASKGASPPDTQYF